These 3 T cell receptor beta chains originate from one sample sequenced in a study of blood T cell repertoires in COVID-19. Repertoires were generated with immunoSEQ multiplex PCR, while TCRdb's copy carries only in-frame clones and drops some. The table records fewer than 130,000 clones, around 87% of them present only once. The sequencing sample was made of peripheral blood. The receptors here all came from a woman of 80 years or more with acute or convalescent COVID-19.

The J gene is TRBJ1-5, the V gene TRBV6-5; D not resolved. Trimming left V 8 bases short and J 5 bases short, with 10 bases between. CDR3 length: 12 residues. The germline V gene encodes CDR1 MNHEY and CDR2 SVGAGI. This CDR3 reads CASGRNDQPQHF. CDR3 nucleotides: TGTGCCAGCGGCAGGAACGATCAGCCCCAGCATTTT.

Concerning this clone itself: Other nucleotide sequences in the sample specify the same CDR3. The rearrangement links TRBV5-1 to TRBJ2-7, with 8 bases matching TRBD1. Losses at the gene ends were 0 bases for V and 4 bases for J; bases not matched to a gene: 9. CDR1 and CDR2 (germline): SGHRS, YFSETQ. CDR3 size: 16 residues. The CDR3 bases are TGCGCCAGCAGCTTGGGACCAGGGGGCCCTCCTTACGAGCAGTACTTC. It specifies CASSLGPGGPPYEQYF.

The J gene is TRBJ1-5, the V gene TRBV12-3 or TRBV12-4; the D is unclear. This CDR3 contains 13 residues. Trimming removed 7 bases at V and 7 bases at J, with 14 bases between. DNA of the CDR3: TGTGCCAGCACCCTAGGAGGTCCGCAGCCCCAGCATTTT. Its protein is CASTLGGPQPQHF.